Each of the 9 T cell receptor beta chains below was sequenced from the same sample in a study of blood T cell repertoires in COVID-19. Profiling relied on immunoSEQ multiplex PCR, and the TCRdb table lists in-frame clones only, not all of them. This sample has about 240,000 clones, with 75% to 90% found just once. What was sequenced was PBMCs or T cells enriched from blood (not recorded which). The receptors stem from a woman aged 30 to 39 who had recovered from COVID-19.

The CDR3 reads CAWSAYSGVGAFF. CDR3 DNA: TGTGCCTGGAGTGCTTATTCGGGGGTTGGAGCTTTCTTT. The rearrangement links TRBV30 to TRBJ1-1; weak D call: TRBD1 (5 bases). The CDR3 has 13 residues. V lost 1 base to trimming and J lost 10 bases, with 16 bases between them. The germline V gene encodes CDR1 GTSNPN and CDR2 SVGIG (reference sequence).

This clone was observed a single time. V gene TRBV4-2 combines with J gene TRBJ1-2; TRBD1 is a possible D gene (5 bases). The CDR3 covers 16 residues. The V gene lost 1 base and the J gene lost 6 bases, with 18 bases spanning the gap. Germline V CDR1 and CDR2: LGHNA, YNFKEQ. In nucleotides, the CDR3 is TGTGCCAGCAGCCAAGCCATTCTTCAGGGCATCCATGGCTACACCTTC. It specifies CASSQAILQGIHGYTF.

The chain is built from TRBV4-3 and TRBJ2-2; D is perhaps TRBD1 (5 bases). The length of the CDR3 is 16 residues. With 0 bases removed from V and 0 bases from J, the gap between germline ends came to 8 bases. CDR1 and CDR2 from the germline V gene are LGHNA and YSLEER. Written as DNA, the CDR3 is TGCGCCAGCAGCCAAGAGCGCAGGGCGAACACCGGGGAGCTGTTTTTT. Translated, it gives CASSQERRANTGELFF.

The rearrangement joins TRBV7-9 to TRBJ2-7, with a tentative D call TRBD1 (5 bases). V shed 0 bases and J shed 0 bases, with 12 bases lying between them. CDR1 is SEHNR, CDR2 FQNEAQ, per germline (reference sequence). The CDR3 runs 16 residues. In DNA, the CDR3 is TGTGCCAGCAGCTTAGCTGCGGCGGACATCTCCTACGAGCAGTACTTC. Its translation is CASSLAAADISYEQYF.

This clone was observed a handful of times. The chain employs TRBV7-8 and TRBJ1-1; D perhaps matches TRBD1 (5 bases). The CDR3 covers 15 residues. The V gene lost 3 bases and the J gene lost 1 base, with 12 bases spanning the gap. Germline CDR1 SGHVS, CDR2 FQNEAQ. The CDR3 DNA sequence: TGTGCCAGCAGCTTCAGCTCAACAGGGAACACTGAAGCTTTCTTT. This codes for CASSFSSTGNTEAFF.

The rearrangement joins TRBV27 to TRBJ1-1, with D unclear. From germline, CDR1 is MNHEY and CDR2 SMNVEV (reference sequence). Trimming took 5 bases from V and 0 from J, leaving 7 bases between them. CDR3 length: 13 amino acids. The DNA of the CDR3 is TGTGCCAGCAGTCTCACTGTGAACACTGAAGCTTTCTTT. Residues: CASSLTVNTEAFF.

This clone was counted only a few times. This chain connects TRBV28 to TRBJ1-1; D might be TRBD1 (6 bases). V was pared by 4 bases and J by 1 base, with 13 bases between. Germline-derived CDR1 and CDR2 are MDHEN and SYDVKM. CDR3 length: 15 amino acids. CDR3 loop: CASSYLGGGNTEAFF. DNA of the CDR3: TGTGCCAGCAGTTACCTAGGGGGGGGGAACACTGAAGCTTTCTTT.

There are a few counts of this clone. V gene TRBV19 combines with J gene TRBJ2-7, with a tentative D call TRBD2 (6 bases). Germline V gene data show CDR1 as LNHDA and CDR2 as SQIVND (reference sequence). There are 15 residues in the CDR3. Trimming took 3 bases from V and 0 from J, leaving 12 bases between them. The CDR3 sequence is CASSIGGESSYEQYF. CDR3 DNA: TGTGCCAGTAGTATTGGAGGGGAGAGCTCCTACGAGCAGTACTTC.

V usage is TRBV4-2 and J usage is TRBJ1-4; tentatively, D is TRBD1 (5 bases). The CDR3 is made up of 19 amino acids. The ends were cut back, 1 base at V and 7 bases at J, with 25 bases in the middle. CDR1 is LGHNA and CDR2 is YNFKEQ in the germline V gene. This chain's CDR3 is CASSQVVQPRSGYGEKLFF. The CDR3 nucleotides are TGTGCCAGCAGCCAAGTGGTCCAGCCACGATCAGGGTACGGTGAAAAACTGTTTTTT.